Listed here are 9 T cell receptor beta chains from one sample, sequenced in a study of blood T cell repertoires in COVID-19. Assay: immunoSEQ multiplex PCR; the TCRdb copy retains only in-frame clones and omits some. Here the sample spans hundreds of thousands of clones, 75% to 90% being singletons. The sequencing sample was made of peripheral blood. These receptor sequences come from a woman aged 45-65 years with COVID-19, enrolled during active disease.

This chain connects TRBV7-2 to TRBJ1-1, with unresolved D. CDR3 size: 15 residues. The germline CDR1 and CDR2 sequences are SGHTA and FQGNSA. Trimming removed 1 base from V and 0 bases from J, with 9 bases in between. For the CDR3, the DNA is TGTGCCAGCAGCTTAGGGAGGAACGTGAACACTGAAGCTTTCTTT. This encodes CASSLGRNVNTEAFF.

The V gene is TRBV20-1, the J gene TRBJ2-1; TRBD2 agrees at 11 bases. V gave up 3 bases and J gave up 0 bases; unmatched junction bases: 4. Germline values: CDR1 DFQATT, CDR2 SNEGSKA (reference sequence). The CDR3 is 16 amino acids. CDR3 nucleotide sequence: TGCAGTGCTAGTAAAACTAGCGGGAGCTCCTACAATGAGCAGTTCTTC. Residues: CSASKTSGSSYNEQFF.

The chain has TRBV10-2 and TRBJ1-2; D is ambiguous. V lost 4 bases, J lost 2 bases, and 5 bases lay in between. Germline CDR1 WSHSY, CDR2 SAAADI. The CDR3 loop spans 12 amino acids. This chain's CDR3 is CASSGQNYGYTF. Here the CDR3 DNA reads TGCGCCAGCAGTGGTCAAAACTATGGCTACACCTTC.

The chain employs TRBV19 and TRBJ2-6, with D perhaps matching TRBD2 (7 bases). Trimming left V 8 bases short and J 0 bases short, with 17 bases between. Germline V gene lookup returns CDR1 LNHDA and CDR2 SQIVND (reference sequence). CDR3 length equals 17 residues. The CDR3 nucleotides are TGTGCCAGTCGGGGGAGGGGGAGGTCCTCTGGGGCCAACGTCCTGACTTTC. It encodes CASRGRGRSSGANVLTF.

The chain has TRBV19 and TRBJ2-7, with 9 positions matching TRBD2. With V trimmed by 5 bases and J by 4 bases, 12 bases remained unmatched. The CDR3 extends over 16 amino acids. CDR1 and CDR2 (germline): LNHDA, SQIVND (reference sequence). The CDR3 reads CASSSSAGLAWYEQYF. The CDR3 coding sequence is TGTGCCAGTAGTTCCTCTGCGGGACTAGCCTGGTACGAGCAGTACTTC.

The rearrangement uses TRBV12-5 and TRBJ2-2; D is unclear. CDR1 and CDR2 (germline): LGHNT, FRNRAP. The CDR3 is 15 residues long. Trimming removed 7 bases at V and 3 bases at J, with 15 bases between. In nucleotides, the CDR3 is TGTGCTAGTGCCTCCCTTATCTCGGACACCGGGGAGCTGTTTTTT. Encoded protein: CASASLISDTGELFF. The variable domain in full, with the rest retrieved from reference TRBV12-5 and TRBJ2-2, is DARVTQTPRHKVTEMGQEVTMRCQPILGHNTVFWYRQTMMQGLELLAYFRNRAPLDDSGMPKDRFSAEMPDATLATLKIQPSEPRDSAVYFCASASLISDTGELFFGEGSRLTVL.

The genes are TRBV6-6 and TRBJ2-7; TRBD2 matches 7 bases. V was pared by 8 bases and J by 6 bases, with 7 bases of the junction left unmatched. Germline lookup yields CDR1 MNHNY and CDR2 SVGAGI (reference sequence). This CDR3 is built from 12 residues. The CDR3 reads CASGGRTGEQYF. As DNA, the CDR3 is TGTGCCAGCGGCGGGAGAACGGGCGAGCAGTACTTC.

This clone came up a few times. The chain is built from TRBV6-5 and TRBJ2-2, with D possibly TRBD1 on 5 matching bases. The CDR3 runs to 15 residues. The germline CDR1 and CDR2 sequences are MNHEY and SVGAGI. Trimming stripped 4 bases from V and 2 bases from J, with 11 bases between. CDR3 sequence (DNA): TGTGCCAGCAGTTCCCAGACAGTTAACACCGGGGAGCTGTTTTTT. Its translation: CASSSQTVNTGELFF.

This chain links TRBV30 with TRBJ1-1, with unresolved D. The CDR3 has 11 amino acids. Per the germline V gene, CDR1 is GTSNPN and CDR2 is SVGIG (reference sequence). Trimming cost V 1 base and J 5 bases, with 5 bases left between them. In DNA form, the CDR3 reads TGTGCCTGGAGTGGGAGGACTGAAGCTTTCTTT. It yields the protein CAWSGRTEAFF.